This T cell receptor beta chain was recorded in a study of blood T cell repertoires in COVID-19. Some clones are missing from TCRdb's copy, which holds only in-frame ones; the method was immunoSEQ multiplex PCR. Of about 120,000 clones in the sample, around nine tenths were seen once. This CDR3 contains 16 residues. The germline V gene encodes CDR1 SGHDN and CDR2 FVKESK. The J segment lost 14 bases and the V segment lost 2 bases, leaving 15 bases of the junction unmatched. The sequencing sample was made of peripheral blood. The rearrangement joins TRBV14 to TRBJ1-6; 7 nucleotides agree with TRBD1. The receptor's source is a human donor with active COVID-19. The donor label of this sample is uncertain. The CDR3 DNA is TGTGCCAGCAGCCAATTCGTCGCAGTGGGTCAGGGGGCCCTCCACTTT. Encoded protein: CASSQFVAVGQGALHF.